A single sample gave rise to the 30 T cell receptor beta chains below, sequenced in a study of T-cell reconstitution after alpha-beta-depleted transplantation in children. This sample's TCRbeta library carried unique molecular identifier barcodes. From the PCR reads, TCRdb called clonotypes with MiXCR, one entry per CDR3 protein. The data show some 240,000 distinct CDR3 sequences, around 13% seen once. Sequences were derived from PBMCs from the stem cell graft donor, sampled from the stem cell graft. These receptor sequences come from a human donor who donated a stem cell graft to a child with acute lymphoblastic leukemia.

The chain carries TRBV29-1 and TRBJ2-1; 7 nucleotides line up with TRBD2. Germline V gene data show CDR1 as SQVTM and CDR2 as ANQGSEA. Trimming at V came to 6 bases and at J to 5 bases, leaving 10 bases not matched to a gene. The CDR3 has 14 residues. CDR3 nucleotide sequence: TGCAGCGTGCAGAGCGGGGCGCTAAACAATGAGCAGTTCTTC. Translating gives CSVQSGALNNEQFF.

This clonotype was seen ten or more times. The CDR3 DNA reads as TGCAGTGCCACTAGCGGGAGGGAAGCAGATACGCAGTATTTT. It is translated as CSATSGREADTQYF. The rearrangement joins TRBV20-1 to TRBJ2-3, with 13 bases that match TRBD2. Trimming took 6 bases from V and 4 from J; bases not matched to a gene: 4. The CDR3 contains 14 residues. Germline values: CDR1 DFQATT, CDR2 SNEGSKA (reference sequence).

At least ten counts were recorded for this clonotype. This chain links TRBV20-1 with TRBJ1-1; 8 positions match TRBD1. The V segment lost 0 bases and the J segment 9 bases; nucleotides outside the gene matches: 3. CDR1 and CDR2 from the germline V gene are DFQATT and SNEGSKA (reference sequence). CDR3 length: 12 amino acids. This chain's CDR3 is CSARERTGKAFF. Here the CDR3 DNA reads TGCAGTGCTAGAGAGCGGACAGGGAAAGCTTTCTTT.

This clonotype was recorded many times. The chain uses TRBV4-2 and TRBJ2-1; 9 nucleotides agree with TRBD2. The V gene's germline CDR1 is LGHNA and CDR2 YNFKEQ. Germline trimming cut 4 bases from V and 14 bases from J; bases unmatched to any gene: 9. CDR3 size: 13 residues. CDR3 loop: CASSRGTSRPEFF. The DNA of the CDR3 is TGTGCCAGCAGCCGAGGGACTAGCCGACCGGAGTTCTTC.

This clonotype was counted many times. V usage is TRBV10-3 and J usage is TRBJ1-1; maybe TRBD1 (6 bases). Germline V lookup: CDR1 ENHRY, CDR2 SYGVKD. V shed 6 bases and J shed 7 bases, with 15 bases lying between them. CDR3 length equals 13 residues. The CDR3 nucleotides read TGTGCCATCAGCAAGACAGGCCGAAGTGAAGCTTTCTTT. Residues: CAISKTGRSEAFF.

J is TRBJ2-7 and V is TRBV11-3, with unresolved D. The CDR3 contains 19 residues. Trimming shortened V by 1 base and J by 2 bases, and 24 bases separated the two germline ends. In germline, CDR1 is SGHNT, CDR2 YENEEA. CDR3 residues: CASSLVGRSWPSGTYEQYF. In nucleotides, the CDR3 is TGTGCCAGCAGCTTAGTGGGTCGATCCTGGCCCTCGGGCACCTACGAGCAGTACTTC.

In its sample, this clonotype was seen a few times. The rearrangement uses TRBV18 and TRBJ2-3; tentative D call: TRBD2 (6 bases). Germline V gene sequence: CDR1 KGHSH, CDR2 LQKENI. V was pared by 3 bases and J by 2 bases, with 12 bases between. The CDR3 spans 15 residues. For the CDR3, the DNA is TGTGCCAGCTCACCCCCGAGGGAGGTCACAGATACGCAGTATTTT. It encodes CASSPPREVTDTQYF. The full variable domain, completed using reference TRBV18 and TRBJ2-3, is NAGVMQNPRHLVRRRGQEARLRCSPMKGHSHVYWYRQLPEEGLKFMVYLQKENIIDESGMPKERFSAEFPKEGPSILRIQQVVRGDSAAYFCASSPPREVTDTQYFGPGTRLTVL.

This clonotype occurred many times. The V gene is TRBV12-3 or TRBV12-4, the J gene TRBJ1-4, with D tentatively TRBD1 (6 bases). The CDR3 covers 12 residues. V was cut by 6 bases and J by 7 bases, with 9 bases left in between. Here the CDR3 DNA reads TGTGCCAGCAGGAGGGGGAGTGAAAAACTGTTTTTT. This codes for CASRRGSEKLFF.

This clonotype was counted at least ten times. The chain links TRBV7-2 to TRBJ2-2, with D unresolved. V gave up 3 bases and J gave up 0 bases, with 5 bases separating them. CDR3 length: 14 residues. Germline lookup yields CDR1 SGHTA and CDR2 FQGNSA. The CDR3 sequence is CASSFSPNTGELFF. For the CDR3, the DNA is TGTGCCAGCAGCTTTTCCCCGAACACCGGGGAGCTGTTTTTT.

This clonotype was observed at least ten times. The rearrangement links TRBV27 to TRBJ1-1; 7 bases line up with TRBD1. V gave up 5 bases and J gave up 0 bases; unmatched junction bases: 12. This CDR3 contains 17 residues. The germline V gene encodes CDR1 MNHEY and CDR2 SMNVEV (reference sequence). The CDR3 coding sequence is TGTGCCAGCAGTCCGCCGGGACAGTTATTCGTGAACACTGAAGCTTTCTTT. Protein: CASSPPGQLFVNTEAFF.

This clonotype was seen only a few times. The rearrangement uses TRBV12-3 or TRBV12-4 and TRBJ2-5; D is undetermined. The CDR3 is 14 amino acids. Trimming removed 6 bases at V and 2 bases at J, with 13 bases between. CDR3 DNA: TGTGCCAGCAGCCCTCGTCGGCCTCAAGAGACCCAGTACTTC. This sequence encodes CASSPRRPQETQYF.

CDR3 protein: CAWSRDGGNQPQHF. CDR3 nucleotides: TGTGCCTGGAGCCGGGACGGCGGGAATCAGCCCCAGCATTTT. The chain is built from TRBV30 and TRBJ1-5; TRBD1 might be the D (5 bases). The V and J ends lost 3 bases and 4 bases respectively, with 13 bases between them. Germline V gene data show CDR1 as GTSNPN and CDR2 as SVGIG (reference sequence). The CDR3 is made up of 14 amino acids.

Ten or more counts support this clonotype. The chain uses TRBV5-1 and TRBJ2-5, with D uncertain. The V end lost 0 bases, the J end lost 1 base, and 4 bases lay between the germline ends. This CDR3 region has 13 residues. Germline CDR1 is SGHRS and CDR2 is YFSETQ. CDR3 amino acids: CASSLDRQETQYF. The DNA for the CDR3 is TGCGCCAGCAGCTTGGATCGCCAAGAGACCCAGTACTTC.

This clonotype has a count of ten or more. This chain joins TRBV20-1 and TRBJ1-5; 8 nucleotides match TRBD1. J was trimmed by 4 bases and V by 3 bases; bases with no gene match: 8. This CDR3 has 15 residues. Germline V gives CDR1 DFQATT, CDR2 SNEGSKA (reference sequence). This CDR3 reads CSARVRDRKNQPQHF. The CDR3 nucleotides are TGCAGTGCTAGGGTTCGGGACAGGAAGAATCAGCCCCAGCATTTT.

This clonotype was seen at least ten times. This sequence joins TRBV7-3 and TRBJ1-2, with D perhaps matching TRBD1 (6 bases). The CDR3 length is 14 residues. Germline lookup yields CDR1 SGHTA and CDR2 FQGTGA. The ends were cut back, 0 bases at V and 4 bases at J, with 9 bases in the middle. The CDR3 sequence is CASSLTGGPYGYTF. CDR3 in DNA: TGTGCCAGCAGCTTAACAGGGGGGCCCTATGGCTACACCTTC.

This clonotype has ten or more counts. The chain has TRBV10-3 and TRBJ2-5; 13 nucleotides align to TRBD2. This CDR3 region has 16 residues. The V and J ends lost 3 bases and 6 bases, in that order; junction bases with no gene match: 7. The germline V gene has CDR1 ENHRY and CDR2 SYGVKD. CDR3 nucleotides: TGTGCCATCAGTGATCAAACTAGCGGGAGGGGCAAGACCCAGTACTTC. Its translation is CAISDQTSGRGKTQYF.

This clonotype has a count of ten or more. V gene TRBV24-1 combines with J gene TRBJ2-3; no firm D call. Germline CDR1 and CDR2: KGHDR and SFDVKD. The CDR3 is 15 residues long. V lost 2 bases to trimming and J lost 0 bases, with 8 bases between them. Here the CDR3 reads CATSDYPRSTDTQYF. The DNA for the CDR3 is TGTGCCACCAGTGATTATCCACGAAGCACAGATACGCAGTATTTT.

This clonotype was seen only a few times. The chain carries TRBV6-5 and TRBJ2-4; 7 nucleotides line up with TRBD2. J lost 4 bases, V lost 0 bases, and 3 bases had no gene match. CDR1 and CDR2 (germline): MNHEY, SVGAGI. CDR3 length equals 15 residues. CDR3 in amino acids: CASSYSQGGKNIQYF. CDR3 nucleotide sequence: TGTGCCAGCAGTTACTCGCAGGGAGGGAAAAACATTCAGTACTTC.

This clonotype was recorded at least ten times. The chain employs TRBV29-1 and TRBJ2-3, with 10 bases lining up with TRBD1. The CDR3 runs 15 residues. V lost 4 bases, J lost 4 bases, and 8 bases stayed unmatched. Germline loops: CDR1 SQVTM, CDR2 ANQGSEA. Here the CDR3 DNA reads TGCAGCGTTGGGCGACAGGGGGCTTTTGCAGATACGCAGTATTTT. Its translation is CSVGRQGAFADTQYF.

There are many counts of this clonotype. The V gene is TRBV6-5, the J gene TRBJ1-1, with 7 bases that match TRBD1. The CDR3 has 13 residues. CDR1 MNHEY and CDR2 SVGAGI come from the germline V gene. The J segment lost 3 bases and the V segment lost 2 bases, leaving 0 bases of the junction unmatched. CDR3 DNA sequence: TGTGCCAGCAGTTACGGGACAGACACTGAAGCTTTCTTT. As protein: CASSYGTDTEAFF.

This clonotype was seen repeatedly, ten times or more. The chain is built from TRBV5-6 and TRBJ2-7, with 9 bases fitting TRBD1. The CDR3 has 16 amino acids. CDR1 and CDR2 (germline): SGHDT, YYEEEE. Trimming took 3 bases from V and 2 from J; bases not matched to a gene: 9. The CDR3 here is CASSSSGTGITYEQYF. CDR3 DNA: TGTGCCAGCAGCTCCTCCGGGACAGGGATAACCTACGAGCAGTACTTC.

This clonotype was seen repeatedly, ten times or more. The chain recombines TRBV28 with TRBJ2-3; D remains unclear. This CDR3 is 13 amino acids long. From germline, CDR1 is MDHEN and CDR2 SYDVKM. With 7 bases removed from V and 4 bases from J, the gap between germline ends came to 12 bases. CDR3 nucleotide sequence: TGTGCCAGCACCTCTGAGAGCTCAGATACGCAGTATTTT. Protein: CASTSESSDTQYF.

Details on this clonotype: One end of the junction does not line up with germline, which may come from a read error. In nucleotides, the CDR3 is TGCGCCAGCAGCTTGACTGGAGGCACACATACGCAGTATTTT. Translation: CASSLTGGTHTQYF. The gene calls are TRBV5-1 and TRBJ2-3, with a tentative D call TRBD2 (5 bases). CDR3 length: 14 residues. From germline, CDR1 is SGHRS and CDR2 YFSETQ. Variable domain in full (rest from reference TRBV5-1 and TRBJ2-3): KAGVTQTPRYLIKTRGQQVTLSCSPISGHRSVSWYQQTPGQGLQFLFEYFSETQRNKGNFPGRFSGRQFSNSRSEMNVSTLELGDSALYLCASSLTGGTHTQYFGPGTRLTVL.

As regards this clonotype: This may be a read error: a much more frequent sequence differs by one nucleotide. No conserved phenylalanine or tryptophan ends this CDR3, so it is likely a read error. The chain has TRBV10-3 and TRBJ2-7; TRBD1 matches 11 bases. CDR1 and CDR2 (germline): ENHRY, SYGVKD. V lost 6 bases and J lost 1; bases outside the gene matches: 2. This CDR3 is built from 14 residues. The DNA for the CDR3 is TGTGCCATCAGGGGGACAGGGGGTTCCTACGAGCAGTACTCC. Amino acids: CAIRGTGGSYEQYS.

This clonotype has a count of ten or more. The chain's CDR3 is CASSYRPGQGTGANVLTF. In DNA, the CDR3 is TGCGCCAGCAGCTACCGACCGGGACAGGGGACTGGGGCCAACGTCCTGACTTTC. This sequence joins TRBV5-1 and TRBJ2-6; 10 bases fit TRBD1. The CDR3 sequence is 18 residues long. V shed 3 bases, J shed 2 bases, and the junction held 8 bases outside the gene matches. Germline V lookup: CDR1 SGHRS, CDR2 YFSETQ. Full variable domain (remainder filled in from reference TRBV5-1 and TRBJ2-6): KAGVTQTPRYLIKTRGQQVTLSCSPISGHRSVSWYQQTPGQGLQFLFEYFSETQRNKGNFPGRFSGRQFSNSRSEMNVSTLELGDSALYLCASSYRPGQGTGANVLTFGAGSRLTVL.

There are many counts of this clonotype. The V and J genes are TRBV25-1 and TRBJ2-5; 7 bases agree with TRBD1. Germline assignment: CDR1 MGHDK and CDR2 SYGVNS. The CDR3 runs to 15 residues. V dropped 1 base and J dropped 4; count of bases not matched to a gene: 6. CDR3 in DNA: TGTGCCAGCAGTGAATTCAGGGGGAACGGAGAGACCCAGTACTTC. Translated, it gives CASSEFRGNGETQYF.

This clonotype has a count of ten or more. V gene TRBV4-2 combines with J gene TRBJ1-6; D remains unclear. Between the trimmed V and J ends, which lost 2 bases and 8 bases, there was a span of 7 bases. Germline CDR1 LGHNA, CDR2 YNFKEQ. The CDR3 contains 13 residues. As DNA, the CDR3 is TGTGCCAGCAGCCAAAAGGGAGATTCACCCCTCCACTTT. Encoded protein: CASSQKGDSPLHF.

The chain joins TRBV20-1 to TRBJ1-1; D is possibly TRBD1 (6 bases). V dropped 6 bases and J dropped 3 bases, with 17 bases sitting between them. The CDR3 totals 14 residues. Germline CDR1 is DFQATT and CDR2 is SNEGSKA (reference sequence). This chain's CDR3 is CSATRGGLHTEAFF. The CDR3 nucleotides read TGCAGTGCCACCCGTGGGGGCTTGCACACTGAAGCTTTCTTT.

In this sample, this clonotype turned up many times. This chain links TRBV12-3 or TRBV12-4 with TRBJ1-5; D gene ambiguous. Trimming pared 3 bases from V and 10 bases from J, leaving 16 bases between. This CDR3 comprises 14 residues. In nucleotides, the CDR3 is TGTGCCAGCAGTTTTAGGCAGCTACTGAGCCCCCAGCATTTT. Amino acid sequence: CASSFRQLLSPQHF.

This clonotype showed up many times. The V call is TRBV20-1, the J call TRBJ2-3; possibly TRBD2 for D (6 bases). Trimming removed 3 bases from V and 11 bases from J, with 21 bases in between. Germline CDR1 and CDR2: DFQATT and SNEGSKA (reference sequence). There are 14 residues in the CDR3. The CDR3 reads CSASVLAQEIMQYF. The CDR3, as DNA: TGCAGTGCTAGTGTACTAGCACAGGAGATTATGCAGTATTTT.